The 14 T cell receptor beta chains in this list originate from one sample, sequenced in a study of cytomegalovirus exposure and HLA in healthy donors. With 60 Vbeta and 13 Jbeta primers, the PCR was carried out. Generated by immunoSEQ multiplex PCR, the TCRdb table keeps only in-frame clones and is missing some. The sample records some 180,000 clones, roughly 82% being singletons. The specimen sequenced was PBMCs. These receptor sequences come from a girl aged 2 to 10 in good health and CMV-seropositive.

The V and J genes are TRBV7-2 and TRBJ1-1; D uncertain. The CDR3 totals 14 residues. V shed 4 bases and J shed 0 bases, with 9 bases lying between them. Germline V gives CDR1 SGHTA, CDR2 FQGNSA. The DNA of the CDR3 is TGTGCCAGCAGCTCCGTAGACATGAACACTGAAGCTTTCTTT. Its protein product is CASSSVDMNTEAFF.

This rearrangement joins TRBV11-2 to TRBJ2-7, with unresolved D. The CDR3 runs 16 residues. From germline, CDR1 is SGHAT and CDR2 FQNNGV. V was shortened by 1 base and J by 0 bases, with 13 bases between the two germline ends. CDR3 sequence (DNA): TGTGCCAGCAGCTTAGGCCTAGAGGTTAACTCCTACGAGCAGTACTTC. It is translated as CASSLGLEVNSYEQYF.

CDR3 sequence: CASSRGQGQTGELFF. The CDR3 nucleotides are TGTGCCAGTAGTAGGGGGCAGGGACAAACCGGGGAGCTGTTTTTT. The gene calls are TRBV19 and TRBJ2-2, with D possibly TRBD1 on 6 matching bases. Trimming cost V 4 bases and J 5 bases, with 14 bases left between them. The CDR3 is 15 residues long. The germline gives CDR1 LNHDA, CDR2 SQIVND (reference sequence).

This clone was observed a single time. This rearrangement joins TRBV5-1 to TRBJ1-2, with 7 bases matching TRBD1. J was trimmed by 2 bases and V by 0 bases; bases with no gene match: 7. Germline CDR1 and CDR2: SGHRS and YFSETQ. The CDR3 covers 16 residues. The CDR3 coding sequence is TGCGCCAGCAGCTTGGATACAGGACAGGCAAACTATGGCTACACCTTC. Translation gives CASSLDTGQANYGYTF.

This clone was seen only a few times. The chain uses TRBV4-1 and TRBJ2-1, with TRBD2 identical over 10 bases. J was trimmed by 10 bases and V by 0 bases; bases with no gene match: 9. The germline V gene has CDR1 MGHRA and CDR2 YSYEKL. The CDR3 has 16 amino acids. This chain's CDR3 is CASSQESVGAGGEQFF. CDR3 DNA: TGCGCCAGCAGCCAAGAAAGTGTAGGAGCGGGAGGGGAGCAGTTCTTC.

The chain is built from TRBV2 and TRBJ1-4; TRBD1 aligns across 7 bases. V lost 4 bases, J lost 0 bases, and 8 bases stayed unmatched. The CDR3 totals 17 residues. Germline V gene data show CDR1 as SNHLY and CDR2 as FYNNEI. Here the CDR3 DNA reads TGTGCCAGCAGTGTGGGACAGCGCCTGACAACTAATGAAAAACTGTTTTTT. This encodes CASSVGQRLTTNEKLFF.

The chain is built from TRBV14 and TRBJ1-3; D is unresolved. CDR3 length equals 16 residues. Per the germline V gene, CDR1 is SGHDN and CDR2 is FVKESK. Trimming stripped 0 bases from V and 0 bases from J, with 9 bases between. In DNA, the CDR3 is TGTGCCAGCAGCCAAGACCCTGCCTACTCTGGAAACACCATATATTTT. Residues: CASSQDPAYSGNTIYF.

V usage is TRBV9 and J usage is TRBJ2-7; TRBD1 might be the D (7 bases). Between the trimmed V and J ends, which lost 7 bases and 2 bases, there was a span of 13 bases. Germline V CDR1 and CDR2: SGDLS, YYNGEE. The CDR3 totals 13 residues. The DNA of the CDR3 is TGTGCCAGCGGCGGGACAGCCACCTACGAGCAGTACTTC. Protein sequence: CASGGTATYEQYF.

This rearrangement joins TRBV25-1 to TRBJ1-1, with D perhaps TRBD1 (6 bases). The V gene's germline CDR1 is MGHDK and CDR2 SYGVNS. The germline V and J ends were trimmed by 7 bases and 1 base, with 10 bases remaining between them. The CDR3 is 13 amino acids. CDR3 coding DNA: TGTGCCAGCATCGGGACACCGAACACTGAAGCTTTCTTT. Translating gives CASIGTPNTEAFF.

The chain combines TRBV9 with TRBJ2-1; D perhaps matches TRBD2 (6 bases). The CDR3 runs 16 residues. Germline V lookup: CDR1 SGDLS, CDR2 YYNGEE. The germline V and J ends were trimmed by 0 bases and 1 base, with 11 bases remaining between them. The CDR3 protein is CASSVGSSGSYNEQFF. The CDR3 bases are TGTGCCAGCAGCGTAGGGAGTAGCGGATCCTACAATGAGCAGTTCTTC.

This clone was recorded only once. This chain uses TRBV11-2 with TRBJ2-7; weak D call: TRBD1 (6 bases). The CDR3 has 15 amino acids. The germline V gene encodes CDR1 SGHAT and CDR2 FQNNGV. V lost 5 bases, J lost 6 bases, and 20 bases lay in between. The CDR3, as DNA: TGTGCCAGCAGCAGCCTCAGGGGCTCTTTGGGCGAGCAGTACTTC. Its protein is CASSSLRGSLGEQYF.

The chain combines TRBV5-6 with TRBJ1-1; D not certain. The CDR3 has 14 residues. Between the trimmed V and J ends, which lost 4 bases and 2 bases, there was a span of 12 bases. Germline V gives CDR1 SGHDT, CDR2 YYEEEE. CDR3 bases: TGTGCCAGCAGCCCGGGGTTTTTTAACACTGAAGCTTTCTTT. Residues: CASSPGFFNTEAFF.

The J gene is TRBJ2-1, the V gene TRBV4-2, with D possibly matching TRBD2 (5 bases). CDR1 is LGHNA, CDR2 YNFKEQ, per germline. This CDR3 is built from 15 residues. The V end lost 0 bases, the J end lost 5 bases, and 11 bases lay between the germline ends. The CDR3 nucleotides read TGTGCCAGCAGCCAAGAGGGAGAAGATAACAATGAGCAGTTCTTC. This sequence encodes CASSQEGEDNNEQFF.

This clone was observed at least ten times. V usage is TRBV5-4 and J usage is TRBJ2-3, with 8 bases matching TRBD2. The germline CDR1 and CDR2 sequences are SGHNT and YYREEE (reference sequence). The CDR3 has 14 amino acids. With V trimmed by 4 bases and J by 1 base, 2 bases remained unmatched. This CDR3 reads CASSISGGTDTQYF. CDR3 nucleotides: TGTGCCAGCAGCATTAGCGGGGGCACAGATACGCAGTATTTT.